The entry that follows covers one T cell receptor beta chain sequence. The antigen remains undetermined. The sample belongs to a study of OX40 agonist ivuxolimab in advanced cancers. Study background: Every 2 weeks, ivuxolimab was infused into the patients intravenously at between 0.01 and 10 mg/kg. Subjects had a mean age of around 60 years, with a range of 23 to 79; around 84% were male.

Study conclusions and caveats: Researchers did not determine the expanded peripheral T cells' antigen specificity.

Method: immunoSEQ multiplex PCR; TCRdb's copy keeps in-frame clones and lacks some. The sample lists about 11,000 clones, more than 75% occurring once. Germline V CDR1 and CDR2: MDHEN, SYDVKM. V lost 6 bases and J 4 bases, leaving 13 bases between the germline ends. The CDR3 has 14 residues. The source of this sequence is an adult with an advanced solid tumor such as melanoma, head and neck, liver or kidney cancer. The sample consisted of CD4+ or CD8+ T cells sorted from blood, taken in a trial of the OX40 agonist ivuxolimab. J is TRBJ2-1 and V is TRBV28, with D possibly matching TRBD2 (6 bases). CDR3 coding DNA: TGTGCCAGCAGGGGGAGGAGAACATACAATGAGCAGTTCTTC. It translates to CASRGRRTYNEQFF.